The next 29 T cell receptor beta chains were all read from a single sample in a study of cytomegalovirus exposure and HLA in healthy donors (dated by TCRdb to the late 2010s). The library was obtained by the immunoSEQ multiplex PCR assay. For the multiplex PCR, a mixture combining 60 forward primers for TCR Vbeta segments and 13 reverse primers for TCR Jbeta segments was used. TCRdb retrieved this table from immuneACCESS and kept in-frame rearrangements only. Not all clones are present; in checked studies, unresolved V genes account for under half, and no reason is known for the remainder. Recorded for this sample are about 85,000 clones; roughly three fifths of them occurred a single time. Of the sample, 3% to 4% falls within the top ten clones. The sequencing sample was made of PBMCs. The receptors were sampled from a man aged 25 to 40 in good health and CMV-seronegative.

The chain joins TRBV18 to TRBJ1-1; 7 bases are shared with TRBD1. Germline loops: CDR1 KGHSH, CDR2 LQKENI. The CDR3 length is 15 residues. V dropped 1 base and J dropped 4; count of bases not matched to a gene: 6. CDR3 nucleotides: TGTGCCAGCTCACCACTAGACAGGGCGGGCACTGAAGCTTTCTTT. Translating it yields CASSPLDRAGTEAFF.

CDR3 residues: CASSLTQVHEQYF. CDR3 sequence (DNA): TGTGCCAGCAGCTTAACCCAGGTGCACGAGCAGTACTTC. The chain joins TRBV7-3 to TRBJ2-7; D is unclear. V lost 0 bases, J lost 5 bases, and 8 bases lay in between. Germline V lookup: CDR1 SGHTA, CDR2 FQGTGA. The CDR3 covers 13 residues.

The gene calls are TRBV7-2 and TRBJ1-3, with a tentative D call TRBD1 (5 bases). Germline V gene data show CDR1 as SGHTA and CDR2 as FQGNSA. The CDR3 loop spans 15 amino acids. Trimming removed 3 bases from V and 4 bases from J, with 13 bases in between. CDR3 residues: CASSLGTGAGNTIYF. The CDR3 DNA reads as TGTGCCAGCAGCTTGGGTACAGGAGCCGGAAACACCATATATTTT.

This chain links TRBV19 with TRBJ2-3, with D maybe TRBD2 (5 bases). V was clipped by 7 bases and J by 4 bases, with 15 bases between them. The CDR3 has 14 amino acids. Germline-derived CDR1 and CDR2 are LNHDA and SQIVND (reference sequence). CDR3 nucleotides: TGTGCCAGTAAGGGAGAGGGAGAAGCAGATACGCAGTATTTT. This encodes CASKGEGEADTQYF. Using reference TRBV19 and TRBJ2-3 for the parts outside the CDR3, the full variable domain is DGGITQSPKYLFRKEGQNVTLSCEQNLNHDAMYWYRQDPGQGLRLIYYSQIVNDFQKGDIAEGYSVSREKKESFPLTVTSAQKNPTAFYLCASKGEGEADTQYFGPGTRLTVL.

The V and J genes are TRBV14 and TRBJ1-4, with D perhaps matching TRBD1 (5 bases). CDR3 length: 20 amino acids. The ends were cut back, 1 base at V and 4 bases at J, with 25 bases in the middle. CDR1 SGHDN and CDR2 FVKESK come from the germline V gene. CDR3 DNA: TGTGCCAGCAGCCAAGGATCAATCGCGGCAGGGTGCAAATGTAATGAAAAACTGTTTTTT. Protein product: CASSQGSIAAGCKCNEKLFF.

This clone has only a few counts. This chain joins TRBV6-1 and TRBJ1-3, with D unresolved. Germline lookup yields CDR1 MNHNS and CDR2 SASEGT. The CDR3 is made up of 13 amino acids. Trimming took 6 bases from V and 1 from J, leaving 7 bases between them. CDR3 amino acids: CASSLVSGNTIYF. The DNA for the CDR3 is TGTGCCAGCAGCCTCGTTTCTGGAAACACCATATATTTT.

The V call is TRBV5-1, the J call TRBJ1-5; 7 bases are a match to TRBD1. The V gene end was trimmed by 4 bases and the J gene end by 4 bases; junction bases not matched to a gene: 8. The germline gives CDR1 SGHRS, CDR2 YFSETQ. This CDR3 is built from 15 residues. This CDR3 reads CASSLLTGENQPQHF. The CDR3 region has the DNA TGCGCCAGCAGCCTATTAACAGGGGAAAATCAGCCCCAGCATTTT.

About this clone itself: The junction differs from germline at one of its ends, possibly a read error. The V and J genes are TRBV4-1 and TRBJ2-1, with TRBD2 identical over 8 bases. Germline CDR1 MGHRA, CDR2 YSYEKL. This CDR3 is built from 17 residues. In nucleotides, the CDR3 is TGCGCCAGCAGCCAAGATCGGGAGGGGGGCTCCCACAATGAGCAGTTCTTC. Its protein product is CASSQDREGGSHNEQFF.

This clone was seen a few times. V gene TRBV5-4 combines with J gene TRBJ1-2; the D is unclear. V gave up 1 base and J gave up 6 bases, with 7 bases separating them. The germline V gene encodes CDR1 SGHNT and CDR2 YYREEE (reference sequence). The CDR3 consists of 12 residues. The CDR3 region has the DNA TGTGCCAGCAGCTTGCAACGGGATGGCTACACCTTC. This translates into CASSLQRDGYTF. Supplemented by reference TRBV5-4 and TRBJ1-2, the full variable domain reads ETGVTQSPTHLIKTRGQQVTLRCSSQSGHNTVSWYQQALGQGPQFIFQYYREEENGRGNFPPRFSGLQFPNYSSELNVNALELDDSALYLCASSLQRDGYTFGSGTRLTVV.

This clone was observed a few times. The chain employs TRBV30 and TRBJ1-5, with D possibly being TRBD1 (6 bases). CDR3 length: 14 residues. V lost 2 bases and J lost 4, with 12 bases in between. Germline CDR1 and CDR2: GTSNPN and SVGIG (reference sequence). The CDR3, as DNA: TGTGCCTGGAGTAGGATAGGGGGTAATCAGCCCCAGCATTTT. Residues: CAWSRIGGNQPQHF.

The rearrangement links TRBV2 to TRBJ1-1, with TRBD1 identical over 8 bases. This CDR3 region has 13 residues. Germline CDR1 is SNHLY and CDR2 is FYNNEI. J gave up 7 bases and V 7 bases, and 8 bases lay outside the gene matches. The CDR3 nucleotides are TGTGCCAGCAATGACAGGGGAAAGGGTGAAGCTTTCTTT. This gives the protein CASNDRGKGEAFF.

The rearrangement uses TRBV15 and TRBJ1-2; the D gene is possibly TRBD1 (5 bases). Germline V lookup: CDR1 LNHNV, CDR2 YYDKDF (reference sequence). Trimming took off 3 bases at V and 5 bases at J, with 16 bases between the two ends. The CDR3 is 15 amino acids. This CDR3 reads CATSSPRGGSYGYTF. The DNA for the CDR3 is TGTGCCACCAGCAGCCCCCGGGGGGGAAGTTATGGCTACACCTTC.

This clone was detected only once. The chain joins TRBV6-5 to TRBJ2-7; 8 bases align to TRBD1. Germline V CDR1 and CDR2: MNHEY, SVGAGI. The CDR3 extends over 14 amino acids. V lost 5 bases, J lost 0 bases, and 3 bases stayed unmatched. CDR3 coding DNA: TGTGCCAGCAGTGGAACAGGGGGCTCCTACGAGCAGTACTTC. Its protein product is CASSGTGGSYEQYF.

The chain carries TRBV5-1 and TRBJ2-3; 13 bases are shared with TRBD2. The CDR3 runs 17 residues. Losses at the gene ends were 1 base for V and 1 base for J; bases not matched to a gene: 3. Germline CDR1 SGHRS, CDR2 YFSETQ. The CDR3 bases are TGCGCCAGCAGCTTGCAAGGACTAGCGGGGGGCACAGATACGCAGTATTTT. It encodes CASSLQGLAGGTDTQYF.

The table lists this clone with a few counts. At one boundary the junction diverges from the germline segment, which might be a read error. The rearrangement uses TRBV19 and TRBJ2-3; D perhaps matches TRBD2 (5 bases). The germline V gene has CDR1 LNHDA and CDR2 SQIVND (reference sequence). This CDR3 spans 15 amino acids. The CDR3 spells CTSSSSYRSTDTQYF. The CDR3 DNA reads as TGTACCAGTAGTTCTAGCTATAGAAGCACAGATACGCAGTATTTT.

The V gene is TRBV5-1, the J gene TRBJ1-3; no definite D call. Germline CDR1 and CDR2: SGHRS and YFSETQ. V was shortened by 4 bases and J by 2 bases, with 10 bases between the two germline ends. The CDR3 covers 14 residues. This CDR3 reads CASSGLGPGNTIYF. Here the CDR3 DNA reads TGCGCCAGCAGCGGTCTAGGCCCTGGAAACACCATATATTTT. Filled out from reference TRBV5-1 and TRBJ1-3, the complete variable domain reads KAGVTQTPRYLIKTRGQQVTLSCSPISGHRSVSWYQQTPGQGLQFLFEYFSETQRNKGNFPGRFSGRQFSNSRSEMNVSTLELGDSALYLCASSGLGPGNTIYFGEGSWLTVV.

This clone came up a few times. The chain carries TRBV10-1 and TRBJ1-4, with 9 positions matching TRBD1. The trim removed 3 bases at V and 6 bases at J, leaving 2 bases unmatched. The germline CDR1 and CDR2 sequences are WNHNN and SYGVQD (reference sequence). This CDR3 region has 14 residues. The CDR3 DNA reads as TGCGCCAGCAGTGACCGGACAGGGGATGAAAAACTGTTTTTT. It yields the protein CASSDRTGDEKLFF.

V usage is TRBV7-8 and J usage is TRBJ2-7; 8 positions agree with TRBD1. The V gene's germline CDR1 is SGHVS and CDR2 FQNEAQ. Trimming cost V 3 bases and J 0 bases; bases outside gene matches: 4. This CDR3 region has 15 residues. CDR3 coding DNA: TGTGCCAGCAGCTTTGGGACAGGCCCCTCCTACGAGCAGTACTTC. This encodes CASSFGTGPSYEQYF.

This clone was recorded a few times. Germline and junction disagree at one end, which may indicate a read error. CDR3 bases: TGCGCCAGCAGCCCAGGACTAGCGGACTCCTACGAGCAGTACTTC. Protein sequence: CASSPGLADSYEQYF. The chain joins TRBV7-9 to TRBJ2-7; 10 nucleotides line up with TRBD2. The CDR3 loop spans 15 amino acids. Germline V lookup: CDR1 SEHNR, CDR2 FQNEAQ (reference sequence).

The chain uses TRBV5-4 and TRBJ2-2; D gene ambiguous. This CDR3 has 15 residues. Looked up from germline, CDR1 is SGHNT and CDR2 is YYREEE (reference sequence). V shed 0 bases and J shed 7 bases, with 13 bases lying between them. The CDR3 spells CASSLDSPIIGELFF. In DNA form, the CDR3 reads TGTGCCAGCAGCTTGGACAGTCCCATCATCGGGGAGCTGTTTTTT.

V gene TRBV5-6 combines with J gene TRBJ2-7, with 7 bases that match TRBD2. Germline V gives CDR1 SGHDT, CDR2 YYEEEE. CDR3 size: 16 residues. J lost 0 bases, V lost 4 bases, and 10 bases had no gene match. The CDR3 region is CASSPELGGSSYEQYF. CDR3 DNA: TGTGCCAGCAGCCCGGAGCTGGGAGGGAGCTCCTACGAGCAGTACTTC.

This chain links TRBV4-1 with TRBJ2-2; TRBD2 matches 10 bases. Germline values: CDR1 MGHRA, CDR2 YSYEKL. V lost 1 base to trimming and J lost 4 bases; unmatched junction nucleotides: 3. The CDR3 contains 16 residues. CDR3 sequence: CASSQGAGGRTGELFF. CDR3 sequence (DNA): TGCGCCAGCAGCCAAGGAGCGGGGGGGCGCACCGGGGAGCTGTTTTTT.

This chain links TRBV7-8 with TRBJ1-2, with 7 bases lining up with TRBD1. From germline, CDR1 is SGHVS and CDR2 FQNEAQ. The V segment lost 2 bases and the J segment 7 bases; nucleotides outside the gene matches: 7. This CDR3 contains 14 residues. DNA of the CDR3: TGTGCCAGCAGCTTAAACGCAGGGGGTGGTGGCTACACCTTC. As protein: CASSLNAGGGGYTF.

The rearrangement uses TRBV5-4 and TRBJ2-5, with D possibly matching TRBD2 (6 bases). Germline lookup yields CDR1 SGHNT and CDR2 YYREEE (reference sequence). The V gene lost 1 base and the J gene lost 9 bases, with 13 bases spanning the gap. The CDR3 covers 13 residues. The CDR3 region is CASSLLPREAQYF. The CDR3 DNA reads as TGTGCCAGCAGCTTGCTGCCGAGGGAGGCCCAGTACTTC.

This clone was counted between two and nine times. The CDR3 DNA reads TGTGCCAGCAGTGTTGCCAGGGGGGCGCCCCTACTCTACGAGCAGTACTTC. This translates into CASSVARGAPLLYEQYF. The genes are TRBV25-1 and TRBJ2-7; D is possibly TRBD1 (7 bases). This CDR3 region has 17 residues. V was shortened by 4 bases and J by 3 bases, with 22 bases between the two germline ends. CDR1 and CDR2 from the germline V gene are MGHDK and SYGVNS.

The chain recombines TRBV2 with TRBJ1-6; a possible D gene is TRBD1 (5 bases). Trimming removed 6 bases at V and 0 bases at J, with 9 bases between. Germline values: CDR1 SNHLY, CDR2 FYNNEI. The CDR3 runs 15 residues. The CDR3 protein is CASSEQGSYNSPLHF. The CDR3 DNA sequence: TGTGCCAGCAGCGAGCAGGGCTCCTATAATTCACCCCTCCACTTT.

The table lists this clone with a count of one. This rearrangement joins TRBV11-2 to TRBJ1-4, with D perhaps TRBD1 (6 bases). Germline V lookup: CDR1 SGHAT, CDR2 FQNNGV. Trimming pared 5 bases from V and 3 bases from J, leaving 16 bases between. The CDR3 has 16 residues. CDR3 bases: TGTGCCAGCAGCCCCGCGATACAGGGAGCTAATGAAAAACTGTTTTTT. As protein: CASSPAIQGANEKLFF.

The gene calls are TRBV5-4 and TRBJ1-1, with D possibly being TRBD1 (5 bases). The CDR3 contains 16 residues. The V gene lost 4 bases and the J gene lost 0 bases, with 16 bases spanning the gap. Per germline, CDR1 SGHNT and CDR2 YYREEE (reference sequence). CDR3 bases: TGTGCCAGCAGCGGAGGGACGGCTAACCTGAACACTGAAGCTTTCTTT. It translates to CASSGGTANLNTEAFF.

This chain joins TRBV6-6 and TRBJ2-3, with D unresolved. V was pared by 1 base and J by 3 bases, with 5 bases between. Per the germline V gene, CDR1 is MNHNY and CDR2 is SVGAGI (reference sequence). This CDR3 has 13 residues. The CDR3 sequence is CASSYFKTDTQYF. In DNA, the CDR3 is TGTGCCAGCAGTTACTTCAAAACAGATACGCAGTATTTT.